This entry lists 30 T cell receptor beta chains sequenced from one sample in a study of CD8 T cells in ankylosing spondylitis. TCRdb recomputed calls from the 5' RACE reads with MiXCR, one row per CDR3 protein. The data contain some 63,000 distinct CDR3 sequences, around 6.4% of them singletons. Sequenced sample: synovial fluid, either unsorted or a sorted T cell fraction (not recorded which). The receptors originated from a male donor with ankylosing spondylitis.

This clonotype has only a few counts. This chain joins TRBV6-2 or TRBV6-3 and TRBJ2-1; no clear D gene. CDR3 length: 16 residues. Germline loops: CDR1 MNHEY, CDR2 SVGEGT. Trimming shortened V by 6 bases and J by 0 bases, and 15 bases separated the two germline ends. CDR3 DNA sequence: TGTGCCAGCAGATCAGAGCCGAATCCCTCCTACAATGAGCAGTTCTTC. This sequence encodes CASRSEPNPSYNEQFF.

The chain employs TRBV20-1 and TRBJ2-4; TRBD1 or TRBD2 may be the D gene (5 bases each). Deletions cut 6 bases from V and 6 bases from J, with 27 bases between. CDR1 is DFQATT and CDR2 is SNEGSKA in the germline V gene (reference sequence). The CDR3 runs to 17 residues. Written as DNA, the CDR3 is TGCAGTGCCTCAAATCAAGCTCGGGGCTTAGTGTTAAACATTCAGTACTTC. Its translation: CSASNQARGLVLNIQYF.

In the case of this clonotype: A much larger clone differs by one base, so this may be a read error. The rearrangement links TRBV7-3 to TRBJ2-7; maybe TRBD1 (5 bases). V lost 1 base to trimming and J lost 5 bases, with 15 bases between them. Per the germline V gene, CDR1 is SGHTA and CDR2 is FQGTGA. The CDR3 runs to 15 residues. CDR3 sequence (DNA): TGTGCCAGCAGCTTAAATGGACAAGCTGACGACGAGCAGTACTTC. Amino acid sequence: CASSLNGQADDEQYF.

This clonotype was recorded a few times. The chain has TRBV12-3 or TRBV12-4 and TRBJ1-2; 8 bases are a match to TRBD1. Losses at the gene ends were 5 bases for V and 5 bases for J; bases not matched to a gene: 7. The CDR3 loop spans 14 amino acids. CDR3 DNA sequence: TGTGCCAGCAGTCCCAGGGGGCAAAGTTATGGCTACACCTTC. As protein: CASSPRGQSYGYTF.

The count of this clonotype is one. The chain combines TRBV11-1 with TRBJ2-6, with TRBD1 matching over 8 bases. In germline, CDR1 is SGHAT, CDR2 FQDESV (reference sequence). The CDR3 is 20 amino acids. J lost 1 base, V lost 5 bases, and 16 bases had no gene match. DNA for the CDR3: TGTGCCAGCAGCCCACTAAGTGGGAGGCAGGGGGCTTCTGGGGCCAACGTCCTGACTTTC. This codes for CASSPLSGRQGASGANVLTF.

The chain is built from TRBV2 and TRBJ2-7; tentatively, D is TRBD1 (6 bases). CDR1 and CDR2 from the germline V gene are SNHLY and FYNNEI. CDR3 length: 17 amino acids. Trimming cost V 4 bases and J 0 bases, with 19 bases left between them. In DNA form, the CDR3 reads TGTGCCAGCAGTGGACCCCTAGACAGGCTGAGCTCCTACGAGCAGTACTTC. Protein: CASSGPLDRLSSYEQYF.

This clonotype was counted at least ten times. This chain joins TRBV12-3 or TRBV12-4 and TRBJ1-2; D is possibly TRBD1 (5 bases). The V gene lost 5 bases and the J gene lost 5 bases, with 15 bases spanning the gap. This CDR3 is 14 amino acids long. CDR3: CASSPDSGIYGYTF. As DNA, the CDR3 is TGTGCCAGCAGTCCAGACAGCGGGATTTATGGCTACACCTTC.

This rearrangement joins TRBV9 to TRBJ2-2, with D possibly matching TRBD2 (5 bases). CDR1 is SGDLS and CDR2 is YYNGEE in the germline V gene. V was cut by 0 bases and J by 1 base, with 10 bases left in between. This CDR3 is built from 16 residues. The CDR3 DNA is TGTGCCAGCAGCGTAGCTGGCGGGCTGAACACCGGGGAGCTGTTTTTT. Amino acids: CASSVAGGLNTGELFF.

On this clonotype: This could be a read error, since a much larger clone is one nucleotide away. The gene calls are TRBV19 and TRBJ2-6, with D perhaps matching TRBD1 (5 bases). Germline V gives CDR1 LNHDA, CDR2 SQIVND (reference sequence). CDR3 size: 15 residues. The CDR3 loop reads CASSIVWDGANVPTF. The CDR3 DNA sequence: TGTGCCAGTAGTATCGTCTGGGATGGGGCCAACGTCCCGACTTTC.

Many counts were recorded for this clonotype. The chain is built from TRBV28 and TRBJ1-5, with 12 bases lining up with TRBD1. The ends lost 7 bases at V and 6 bases at J; junction bases unmatched: 10. The germline gives CDR1 MDHEN, CDR2 SYDVKM. This CDR3 has 16 amino acids. CDR3 loop: CASTHWGQGAGQPQHF. CDR3 bases: TGTGCCAGCACGCACTGGGGACAGGGGGCAGGTCAGCCCCAGCATTTT. Full variable domain (remainder filled in from reference TRBV28 and TRBJ1-5): DVKVTQSSRYLVKRTGEKVFLECVQDMDHENMFWYRQDPGLGLRLIYFSYDVKMKEKGDIPEGYSVSREKKERFSLILESASTNQTSMYLCASTHWGQGAGQPQHFGDGTRLSIL.

This clonotype was picked up many times. V is TRBV20-1 and J is TRBJ2-3; D is perhaps TRBD2 (6 bases). V lost 0 bases and J lost 4, with 14 bases in between. The CDR3 has 15 residues. Germline values: CDR1 DFQATT, CDR2 SNEGSKA (reference sequence). CDR3 region: CSARDGGDFADTQYF. DNA for the CDR3: TGCAGTGCTAGAGATGGAGGGGACTTCGCAGATACGCAGTATTTT.

This clonotype was picked up a small number of times. The chain combines TRBV11-3 with TRBJ2-2, with D perhaps TRBD1 (6 bases). The V end was cut by 0 bases, the J end by 4 bases, with 15 bases between. This CDR3 is 17 amino acids long. Germline V gene sequence: CDR1 SGHNT, CDR2 YENEEA. CDR3 sequence: CASSLDIGQPTTGELFF. CDR3 bases: TGTGCCAGCAGCTTAGATATAGGACAGCCGACCACCGGGGAGCTGTTTTTT.

This clonotype was found many times. This chain joins TRBV7-9 and TRBJ2-2; D ambiguous. The germline V gene has CDR1 SEHNR and CDR2 FQNEAQ (reference sequence). The V end lost 3 bases, the J end lost 6 bases, and 5 bases lay between the germline ends. There are 12 residues in the CDR3. The chain's CDR3 is CASSLSSGELFF. In DNA form, the CDR3 reads TGTGCCAGCAGCTTGAGTTCCGGGGAGCTGTTTTTT.

This clonotype has a handful of counts. The genes are TRBV5-6 and TRBJ2-7; 8 nucleotides line up with TRBD2. The length of the CDR3 is 16 residues. Trimming at V came to 3 bases and at J to 6 bases, leaving 14 bases not matched to a gene. Germline CDR1 and CDR2: SGHDT and YYEEEE. DNA of the CDR3: TGTGCCAGCAGCTCAACGATTCAGCGGGAGAAGCGCGAGCAGTACTTC. This codes for CASSSTIQREKREQYF.

This clonotype was counted many times. V is TRBV12-3 or TRBV12-4 and J is TRBJ1-1; unclear D gene. Trimming took 3 bases from V and 1 from J, leaving 6 bases between them. The CDR3 runs to 13 residues. CDR3 sequence reads: CASSLEANTEAFF. CDR3 nucleotide sequence: TGTGCCAGCAGTTTGGAGGCGAACACTGAAGCTTTCTTT.

This clonotype was observed a handful of times. This rearrangement joins TRBV20-1 to TRBJ1-2, with TRBD1 identical over 7 bases. The junction had 14 bases not matched to a gene; V was cut back by 5 bases and J by 5 bases. The CDR3 has 15 amino acids. Germline V gene sequence: CDR1 DFQATT, CDR2 SNEGSKA (reference sequence). The CDR3, as DNA: TGCAGTGCTGGCACCCCCGAGACAGGGATTTATGGCTACACCTTC. Amino acid sequence: CSAGTPETGIYGYTF.

This clonotype was picked up a small number of times. The chain joins TRBV12-3 or TRBV12-4 to TRBJ1-1, with a weak D call TRBD1 (5 bases). Trimming stripped 2 bases from V and 1 base from J, with 11 bases between. The CDR3 is made up of 15 amino acids. The CDR3 is CASSLRVGGNTEAFF. The CDR3 coding sequence is TGTGCCAGCAGTTTACGGGTGGGGGGGAACACTGAAGCTTTCTTT.

The table lists this clonotype with many counts. The rearrangement uses TRBV7-2 and TRBJ2-1, with TRBD2 matching over 8 bases. The CDR3 extends over 15 amino acids. Germline V gene lookup returns CDR1 SGHTA and CDR2 FQGNSA. Trimming cost V 3 bases and J 6 bases; bases outside gene matches: 7. The CDR3 loop is CASSFGRAGGNEQFF. Here the CDR3 DNA reads TGTGCCAGCAGCTTCGGAAGGGCGGGAGGCAATGAGCAGTTCTTC.

This clonotype was seen ten or more times. The rearrangement uses TRBV12-3 or TRBV12-4 and TRBJ1-6; 7 bases are shared with TRBD1. V was pared by 4 bases and J by 7 bases, with 4 bases of the junction left unmatched. This CDR3 is 14 amino acids long. CDR3 DNA: TGTGCCAGCAGTTCTGGGACAGCCAATTCACCCCTCCACTTT. This translates into CASSSGTANSPLHF.

There are a few counts of this clonotype. V usage is TRBV9 and J usage is TRBJ2-5, with TRBD2 identical over 14 bases. The CDR3 is made up of 20 amino acids. Trimming cost V 3 bases and J 1 base; bases outside gene matches: 14. Germline V CDR1 and CDR2: SGDLS, YYNGEE. The CDR3 is CASSGHDTGTSGSFQETQYF. DNA for the CDR3: TGTGCCAGCAGCGGACACGACACCGGGACTAGCGGGAGTTTCCAAGAGACCCAGTACTTC.

Ten or more counts support this clonotype. The V and J genes are TRBV9 and TRBJ2-1; TRBD2 might be the D (6 bases). The CDR3 runs to 15 residues. Trimming cost V 0 bases and J 2 bases, with 9 bases left between them. Germline V lookup: CDR1 SGDLS, CDR2 YYNGEE. CDR3 nucleotides: TGTGCCAGCAGCGTAGTGGACTATACCTACAATGAGCAGTTCTTC. Translation: CASSVVDYTYNEQFF.

At least ten counts were recorded for this clonotype. V gene TRBV20-1 combines with J gene TRBJ1-1; D gene unclear. V was pared by 6 bases and J by 1 base, with 9 bases between. This CDR3 spans 12 amino acids. The germline V gene encodes CDR1 DFQATT and CDR2 SNEGSKA (reference sequence). The CDR3 here is CSAEGRNTEAFF. CDR3 bases: TGCAGTGCAGAAGGGAGGAACACTGAAGCTTTCTTT.

This clonotype has a count of ten or more. This chain joins TRBV12-3 or TRBV12-4 and TRBJ2-7; unclear D gene. The CDR3 spans 13 residues. V lost 3 bases and J 7 bases, leaving 13 bases between the germline ends. The CDR3 loop reads CASSLEPPSEQYF. The DNA of the CDR3 is TGTGCCAGCAGTTTGGAGCCCCCTAGTGAGCAGTACTTC.

A few counts support this clonotype. This chain connects TRBV7-2 to TRBJ1-1; 9 bases agree with TRBD1. Germline CDR1 SGHTA, CDR2 FQGNSA. V shed 6 bases, J shed 5 bases, and the junction held 7 bases outside the gene matches. The CDR3 runs 14 residues. In DNA, the CDR3 is TGTGCCAGCAGTAAACAGGGGGCTGGAACTGAAGCTTTCTTT. It specifies CASSKQGAGTEAFF.

This clonotype was counted a few times. V is TRBV18 and J is TRBJ2-5, with TRBD2 matching 7 bases. V dropped 1 base and J dropped 3; count of bases not matched to a gene: 5. This CDR3 spans 15 amino acids. The germline V gene encodes CDR1 KGHSH and CDR2 LQKENI. The CDR3 sequence is CASSPRRGSEETQYF. DNA of the CDR3: TGTGCCAGCTCACCACGGCGGGGGAGCGAAGAGACCCAGTACTTC.

This clonotype was found a few times. The chain combines TRBV12-3 or TRBV12-4 with TRBJ1-3; D not certain. The CDR3 consists of 13 residues. Trimming removed 2 bases at V and 2 bases at J, with 4 bases between. This CDR3 is CASSLLTGNTIYF. The CDR3 nucleotides read TGTGCCAGCAGTTTACTAACTGGAAACACCATATATTTT.

This rearrangement joins TRBV20-1 to TRBJ1-1; 7 nucleotides align to TRBD1. CDR1 is DFQATT and CDR2 is SNEGSKA in the germline V gene (reference sequence). The CDR3 loop spans 14 amino acids. Trimming took 4 bases from V and 2 from J; bases not matched to a gene: 7. CDR3 sequence: CSATIGTANTEAFF. In DNA form, the CDR3 reads TGCAGTGCTACCATCGGGACAGCTAACACTGAAGCTTTCTTT.

This clonotype was seen a few times. The rearrangement uses TRBV7-2 and TRBJ2-7; TRBD2 matches at 7 bases. Germline values: CDR1 SGHTA, CDR2 FQGNSA. The CDR3 has 14 residues. J lost 6 bases, V lost 0 bases, and 5 bases had no gene match. CDR3 in amino acids: CASSLAGGPIEQYF. In nucleotides, the CDR3 is TGTGCCAGCAGCTTAGCGGGAGGGCCGATCGAGCAGTACTTC.

The chain combines TRBV4-3 with TRBJ2-1; 12 bases match TRBD1. The CDR3 covers 16 residues. V shed 3 bases, J shed 6 bases, and the junction held 6 bases outside the gene matches. The germline V gene has CDR1 LGHNA and CDR2 YSLEER. CDR3: CASSQGTGGLSNEQFF. As DNA, the CDR3 is TGCGCCAGCAGCCAGGGGACAGGGGGCCTGAGCAATGAGCAGTTCTTC.

This clonotype was counted ten times or more. This rearrangement joins TRBV7-2 to TRBJ2-7; the D gene is possibly TRBD2 (5 bases). Deletions cut 5 bases from V and 0 bases from J, with 8 bases between. The CDR3 sequence is 13 residues long. The germline V gene has CDR1 SGHTA and CDR2 FQGNSA. CDR3 DNA: TGTGCCAGCAGCCGGGGAGCCTCCTACGAGCAGTACTTC. It translates to CASSRGASYEQYF.